This T cell receptor (beta chain) comes out of a study of regulatory T cells in long-lasting Graves disease. Study-wide points: Persistent Graves' cases showed lower TCR diversity than newly diagnosed cases.

Worth noting for this clonotype: What it recognizes is unknown. A read error is the likely source, as a far larger clone sits one nucleotide away.

Germline assignment: CDR1 SNHLY and CDR2 FYNNEI. CDR3 length: 14 residues. The V gene lost 4 bases and the J gene lost 0 bases, with 9 bases spanning the gap. Construction of TCR beta libraries relied on iRepertoire HTBI primers and on Arm-PCR targeting CDR3 regions. TCRdb used MiXCR to reprocess the multiplex PCR reads, holding one entry per CDR3 protein. The sample lists about 220,000 distinct CDR3 sequences, approximately 18% seen once, with roughly 12% in the top ten. Time point in this sample: newly diagnosed GD, antithyroid drugs for less than 3 months. Extracted RNA from PBMCs served as the source of the TCR library. This same sample was also taken into another study, of T cells in Graves' hyperthyroidism and ophthalmopathy.

The specimen comprised peripheral blood mononuclear cells (PBMCs), sampled at new diagnosis, from a patient treated with antithyroid drugs. The sequence came from a woman in her twenties or thirties with Graves disease. The V call is TRBV2, the J call TRBJ1-1, with a tentative D call TRBD1 (5 bases). CDR3 nucleotides: TGTGCCAGCAGTGCTGCAGGGATGAACACTGAAGCTTTCTTT. Translation: CASSAAGMNTEAFF.